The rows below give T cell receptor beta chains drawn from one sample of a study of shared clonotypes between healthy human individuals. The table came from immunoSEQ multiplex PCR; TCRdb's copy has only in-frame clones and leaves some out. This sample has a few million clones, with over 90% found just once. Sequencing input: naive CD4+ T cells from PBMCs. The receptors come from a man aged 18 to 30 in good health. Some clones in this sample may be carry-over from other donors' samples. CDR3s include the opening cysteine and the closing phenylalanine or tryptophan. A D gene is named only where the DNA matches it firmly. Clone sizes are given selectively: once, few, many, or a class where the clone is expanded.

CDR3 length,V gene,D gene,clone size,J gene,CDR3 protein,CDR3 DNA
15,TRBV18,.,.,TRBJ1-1,CASSPGGSMNTEAFF,TGTGCCAGCTCACCCGGGGGCTCCATGAACACTGAAGCTTTCTTT
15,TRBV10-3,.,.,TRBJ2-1,CAISEAGFSYNEQFF,TGTGCCATCAGTGAGGCAGGGTTCTCCTACAATGAGCAGTTCTTC
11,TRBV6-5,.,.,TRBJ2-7,CASGRTYEQYF,TGTGCCAGCGGACGGACCTACGAGCAGTACTTC
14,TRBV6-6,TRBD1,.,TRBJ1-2,CASRETGEVYGYTF,TGTGCCAGCAGAGAAACAGGGGAAGTTTATGGCTACACCTTC
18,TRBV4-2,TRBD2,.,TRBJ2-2,CASSLSTSGRASTGELFF,TGTGCCAGCAGCCTCTCGACTAGCGGGAGGGCGAGCACCGGGGAGCTGTTTTTT
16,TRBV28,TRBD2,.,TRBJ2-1,CASSGGVASGYNEQFF,TGTGCCAGCAGTGGGGGGGTGGCTAGCGGGTACAATGAGCAGTTCTTC
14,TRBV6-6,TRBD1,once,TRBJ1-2,CASSGTTGGYGYTF,TGTGCCAGCAGCGGGACGACAGGGGGTTATGGCTACACCTTC
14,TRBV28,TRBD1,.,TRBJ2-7,CASSPGQGPYEQYF,TGTGCCAGCAGTCCCGGACAGGGACCCTACGAGCAGTACTTC
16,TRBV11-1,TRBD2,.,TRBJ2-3,CASSLGLAGGSDTQYF,TGTGCCAGCAGCCTAGGACTAGCGGGAGGGTCAGATACGCAGTATTTT
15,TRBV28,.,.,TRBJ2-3,CASEASLGYTDTQYF,TGTGCCTCCGAGGCGTCCTTGGGGTATACAGATACGCAGTATTTT
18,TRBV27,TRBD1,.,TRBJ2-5,CASSLRAPGGTQQETQYF,TGTGCCAGCAGTTTAAGGGCCCCAGGGGGTACGCAACAAGAGACCCAGTACTTC
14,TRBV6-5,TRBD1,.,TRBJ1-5,CASSKYRGNQPQHF,TGTGCCAGCAGTAAATACAGGGGGAATCAGCCCCAGCATTTT
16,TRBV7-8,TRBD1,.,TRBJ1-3,CASSLADRGTGNTIYF,TGTGCCAGCAGCTTAGCAGACAGGGGAACTGGAAACACCATATATTTT
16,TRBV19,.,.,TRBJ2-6,CASSTRLVSGANVLTF,TGTGCCAGTAGTACCCGACTGGTCTCTGGGGCCAACGTCCTGACTTTC
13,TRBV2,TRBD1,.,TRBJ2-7,CASSRDRLYEQYF,TGTGCCAGCAGCAGGGACAGGCTCTACGAGCAGTACTTC
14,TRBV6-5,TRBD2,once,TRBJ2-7,CASRTSGSSYEQYF,TGTGCCAGCAGAACTAGCGGAAGCTCCTACGAGCAGTACTTC
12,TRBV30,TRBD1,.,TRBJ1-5,CAWGQGHQPQHF,TGTGCCTGGGGACAGGGTCATCAGCCCCAGCATTTT
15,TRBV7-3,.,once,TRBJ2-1,CASSVASGTGNEQFF,TGTGCCAGCAGCGTAGCCTCCGGGACTGGAAATGAGCAGTTCTTC
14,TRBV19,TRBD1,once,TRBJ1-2,CASSPGTGRYGYTF,TGTGCCAGTAGTCCTGGGACAGGGAGATATGGCTACACCTTC
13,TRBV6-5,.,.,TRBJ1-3,CASCSGSGNTIYF,TGTGCCAGCTGTTCGGGGAGTGGAAACACCATATATTTT
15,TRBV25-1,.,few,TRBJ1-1,CASSSLGAGGTEAFF,TGTGCCAGCAGTTCTCTGGGGGCTGGAGGCACTGAAGCTTTCTTT
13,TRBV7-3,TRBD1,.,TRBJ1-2,CASSPRQGGGYTF,TGTGCCAGCAGCCCCCGACAGGGGGGCGGCTACACCTTC
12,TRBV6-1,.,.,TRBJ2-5,CASSSRKETQYF,TGTGCCAGCAGTTCCAGGAAAGAGACCCAGTACTTC
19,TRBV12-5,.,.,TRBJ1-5,CASGLVPAYEGDSNQPQHF,TGTGCTAGTGGTTTGGTTCCGGCCTACGAGGGGGATAGCAATCAGCCCCAGCATTTT
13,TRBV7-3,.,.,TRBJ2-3,CASSLTLSDTQYF,TGTGCCAGCAGCTTAACTCTTTCAGATACGCAGTATTTT
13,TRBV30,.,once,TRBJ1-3,CAWSWSSGNTIYF,TGTGCCTGGAGTTGGTCCTCTGGAAACACCATATATTTT
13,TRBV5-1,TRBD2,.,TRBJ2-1,CASSLALAGEQFF,TGCGCCAGCAGCTTGGCACTAGCGGGAGAGCAGTTCTTC
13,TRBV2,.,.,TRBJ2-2,CASSEQRAGELFF,TGTGCCAGCAGTGAACAGAGGGCCGGGGAGCTGTTTTTT
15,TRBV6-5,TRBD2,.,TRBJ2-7,CASRKGLAGIYEQYF,TGTGCCAGCAGAAAGGGGCTAGCGGGGATCTACGAGCAGTACTTC
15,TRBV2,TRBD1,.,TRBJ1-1,CASTGGDRENTEAFF,TGTGCCAGCACAGGGGGAGACAGGGAGAACACTGAAGCTTTCTTT
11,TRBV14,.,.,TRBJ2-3,CASSLTDTQYF,TGTGCCAGCAGCCTCACAGATACGCAGTATTTT
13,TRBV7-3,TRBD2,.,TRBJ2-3,CASSLGGADTQYF,TGTGCCAGCAGCTTAGGGGGGGCAGATACGCAGTATTTT
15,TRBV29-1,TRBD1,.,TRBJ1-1,CSVAYRGLRNTEAFF,TGCAGCGTTGCGTACAGGGGGTTGAGGAACACTGAAGCTTTCTTT
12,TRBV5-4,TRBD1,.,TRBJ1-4,CASSRDRGLVFF,TGTGCCAGCAGCAGGGACAGGGGGCTAGTGTTTTTT
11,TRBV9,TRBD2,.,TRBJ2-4,CASSGGLGLHF,TGTGCCAGCAGCGGGGGACTAGGCCTCCACTTC
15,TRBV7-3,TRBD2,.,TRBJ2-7,CASSEASSGNYEQYF,TGTGCCAGCAGCGAGGCGTCTAGCGGAAACTACGAGCAGTACTTC
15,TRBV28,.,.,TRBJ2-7,CASSLFVVRGHEQYF,TGTGCCAGCAGTTTGTTTGTGGTCAGGGGCCACGAGCAGTACTTC
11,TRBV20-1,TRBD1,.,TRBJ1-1,CSAKDREGAFF,TGCAGTGCTAAAGACAGGGAAGGAGCTTTCTTT
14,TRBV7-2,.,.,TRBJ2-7,CASSLQPGLWEQYF,TGTGCCAGCAGCCTCCAACCAGGGCTTTGGGAGCAGTACTTC
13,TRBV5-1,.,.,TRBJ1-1,CASSPTDTAEAFF,TGCGCCAGCAGCCCGACCGATACGGCTGAAGCTTTCTTT
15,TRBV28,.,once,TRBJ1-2,CASRNPATGPWGYTF,TGTGCCAGCAGAAACCCTGCAACAGGCCCCTGGGGCTACACCTTC
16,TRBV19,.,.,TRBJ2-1,CASSKPLVKSYNEQFF,TGTGCCAGTAGCAAACCTCTAGTTAAATCGTATAATGAGCAGTTCTTC
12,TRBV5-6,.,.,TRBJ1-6,CASSFRNSPLHF,TGTGCCAGCAGCTTCCGGAATTCACCCCTCCACTTT
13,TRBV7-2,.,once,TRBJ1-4,CASSLVIREKLFF,TGTGCCAGCAGCTTAGTAATCAGGGAAAAACTGTTTTTT
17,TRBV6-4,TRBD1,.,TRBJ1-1,CASSLAGQGGTDTEAFF,TGTGCCAGCAGTCTCGCCGGACAGGGGGGAACAGACACTGAAGCTTTCTTT
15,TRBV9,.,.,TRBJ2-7,CASSPKEGSWHEQYF,TGTGCCAGCAGCCCCAAGGAAGGGAGTTGGCACGAGCAGTACTTC
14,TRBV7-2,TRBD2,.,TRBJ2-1,CASSLLAGGDEQFF,TGTGCCAGCAGCTTACTAGCGGGAGGCGATGAGCAGTTCTTC